Detailed here is one TCR beta chain. Its antigen target is currently unknown. No base-level quality is on record; no much larger clone is a single base apart. The immunoSEQ hsTCRB v3.0 assay was used at survey level resolution to sequence the TRB variable region. The target sequencing depth for TRB was 40,000-50,000 T-cell genomes per sample. An Illumina MiSeq with a v3 150-cycle kit was used to sequence the pooled TRB libraries. On the study's bioinformatics: Repertoire analysis was run in R within a reproducible Nextflow workflow that covered QC, data transformation and analysis. Custom analyses were implemented in LymphoSeq2, an R package for AIRR-Seq data exploration. After excluding a handful of samples that yielded fewer than 5000 total TRB sequences, approximately 180 HIV repertoires remained for analysis. Of the approximately 190 retained HIV repertoires, about 59 were collected before and roughly 130 after ART initiation. Repertoires were downsampled to 5000 TRB nucleotide sequences, and summary statistics were averaged over 100 downsampling iterations. TRB sequences were retained for analysis only if CDR3 regions of at least seven amino acids were present. Diversity was measured with a Shannon entropy-derived clonality score and the Gini coefficient. Repertoire networks linked the top 5000 CDR3 amino acid sequences whenever two sequences differed by an edit distance of one. For TRB CDR3 amino acid sequences, GLIPH2 was used to predict antigen specificity groups and MHC restriction. Known CMV, EBV, HIV or tissue antigen associations were flagged by matching CDR3 amino acid sequences against VDJdb and McPAS-TCR. Pre-ART, post-ART and control groups were compared with Wilcoxon signed-rank tests and Holm-Bonferroni correction. TCRdb holds this immuneACCESS table with in-frame rearrangements only. Some clones are missing; in checked studies, unresolved V genes explain under half, and the rest has no known cause. The V and J calls and the clone size are those of that table, but D and trimming were determined from the DNA. This sample has some 11,000 clones in its table, and 82% of those were observed once. The ten largest clones capture about 18% of the sample.

This record belongs to a study of long-term antiretroviral therapy in people with HIV (dated by TCRdb to 2021 to 2024). For context, the study as a whole: The earliest samples were collected roughly a decade before the 2015 WHO recommendation for immediate ART, at a time when ART was usually postponed until CD4 counts fell. This retrospective serial study examined whether starting ART and sustained HIV suppression were associated with changes in the composition and diversity of the TRB repertoire in peripheral blood. The cohort contributed roughly 190 cryopreserved PBMC samples from around 33 adults with confirmed HIV infection, collected serially over a mean of approximately six years (range 1-12). Of the approximately 30 participants with HIV, ten to eleven were female. No cross-contamination during QIAcube processing was shown when test extractions of a monoclonal T-cell line were performed alongside roughly 30 polyclonal samples.

General findings and caveats noted by the study authors: Compared with controls, HIV repertoires had narrower CDR3 length ranges, and the network structure pointed to an antigen-experienced repertoire that shifted only slightly toward naive after ART. Starting ART was linked to a significant rise in TRB diversity, yet even after long-term ART the diversity remained significantly lower than in transplant donor controls. The samples span the years 2004 to 2017, and the ART regimens used at that time may not be as effective as current regimens. Expanded TRB clones identified before ART initiation dominated the repertoire across all time points, though the dominance fluctuated and decreased in many PLHIV after ART. Because pre-ART samples had limited cell numbers, unsorted PBMC were profiled rather than sorted CD4+ and CD8+ T cells. Because PBMC availability was limited, only the TCR beta chain was sequenced, with no alpha chain pairing. Inferences about post-ART repertoire changes are limited because no data were available on ART adherence, viral resistance or therapy changes.

To be included, a participant needed at least one PBMC sample from before ART initiation plus at least two post-ART samples. Treatment was received in the United States of America by all participants with HIV. Before DNA extraction, cryopreserved samples containing about 1-10 million PBMC were thawed and washed. At the time of the earliest PBMC sample, participants with HIV were aged between roughly 20 and 55 years. Each participant contributed PBMC samples from 1-4 timepoints before ART initiation and 2-8 timepoints after ART initiation, with a median of 7 samples. For every participant, serial HIV viral load, CD4+ T-cell count, ART history and demographic data were obtained. Genomic DNA was extracted from unsorted PBMC with a Qiagen kit on a QIAcube, with processing performed in batches of 12 samples. Based on the germline V gene, the CDR1 and CDR2 sequences are SNHLY and FYNNEI. From its cysteine to its phenylalanine, the CDR3 spans 14 amino acids. The only DNA kept is the CDR3, 42 bases in frame from the first base. Trimming takes 0 bases from V and 2 bases from J, and the germline ends sit 8 bases apart.

The source was unsorted PBMCs, collected about 7.9 years after starting antiretroviral therapy. The sequence was collected from a man aged 50 to 59 with HIV. Here the chain combines TRBV2 and TRBJ2-7; the D segment cannot be called with confidence. The nucleotides read TGTGCCAGCAGTGAAGCGTACACAGCCTACGAGCAGTACTTC. Translated, this gives CASSEAYTAYEQYF.